What follows describes a single TCR beta chain. Its antigen is unidentified. 60 Vbeta and 13 Jbeta primers were used in PCR. The protocol was immunoSEQ multiplex PCR, while the TCRdb copy is restricted to in-frame clones and leaves out a portion. The table includes some 120,000 clones, about 76% detected once. This record comes from a study of cytomegalovirus exposure and HLA in healthy donors. On the study more broadly: Approximately 180 million T cells yielded more than 90 million unique TCR beta sequences, as an earlier analysis found. Points from the study as a whole: The authors listed around 150 TCR beta chains as cytomegalovirus-associated. TCR sequences were mostly rare, though some public TCRs occurred in many donors.

CDR3 length: 15 residues. Germline assignment: CDR1 SEHNR and CDR2 FQNEAQ (reference sequence). V was pared by 5 bases and J by 3 bases, with 6 bases of the junction left unmatched. Input material: PBMCs. The sequence was collected from a woman in her 40s in good health and CMV-seropositive. V and J are TRBV7-9 and TRBJ1-1; 10 bases line up with TRBD1. CDR3 nucleotide sequence: TGTGCCAGCAGCCCGGGACAGGGGACGTACACTGAAGCTTTCTTT. This translates into CASSPGQGTYTEAFF.